This T cell receptor beta chain derives from a study of tumor-infiltrating lymphocytes in primary liver carcinoma. DNA and RNA were both co-extracted from approximately 22-30 mg of bulk tissue that had not been sorted. Concerning this clonotype: Antigen: not known. Sequence at one end of the junction differs from germline and may be a read error.

The CDR3 sequence is 14 residues long. Using a constant-region primer together with ProtoScript II reverse transcriptase, TCR beta cDNA was made from approximately 0.55 ug of total RNA. It was through three nested multiplex PCR rounds of slightly modified ARM-PCR that TCR beta libraries arose. Researchers ran the first two PCR rounds for roughly 11 cycles each with TRBV1-TRBV30 forward primers and a C-beta reverse primer. TCRdb recomputed calls from the multiplex PCR reads with MiXCR, one row per CDR3 protein. The repertoire consists of more than 85,000 distinct CDR3 sequences, with 82% occurring once and the leading ten covering roughly a fifth. Broader study findings: Researchers report that only about 7.5-25% of top clones turned up in all five tumor regions.

The chain employs TRBV12-3 or TRBV12-4 and TRBJ1-1, with a tentative D call TRBD1 (6 bases). Sequencing used liver tumor tissue from sampling region 3. Noted subset: tumor region T3, left-lateral pole. The source is a middle-aged man with primary liver carcinoma and hepatitis B virus infection. The CDR3 region has the DNA TGTGCCAGCTGTTCGGTAGACAGGAACACTGAAGCTTCCTTT. The encoded protein is CASCSVDRNTEASF.